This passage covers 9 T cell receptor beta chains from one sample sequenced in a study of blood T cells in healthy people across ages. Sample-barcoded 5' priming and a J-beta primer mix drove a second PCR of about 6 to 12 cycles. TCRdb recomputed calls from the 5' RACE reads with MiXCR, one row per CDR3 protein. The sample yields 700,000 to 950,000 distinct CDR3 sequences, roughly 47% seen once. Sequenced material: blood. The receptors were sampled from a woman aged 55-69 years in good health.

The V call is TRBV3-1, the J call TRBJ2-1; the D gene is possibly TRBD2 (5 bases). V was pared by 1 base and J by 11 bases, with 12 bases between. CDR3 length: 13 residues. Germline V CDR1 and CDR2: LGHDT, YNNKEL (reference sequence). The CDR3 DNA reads TGTGCCAGCAGCCAAGGGGCCTGGACTCAGCAGTTCTTC. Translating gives CASSQGAWTQQFF.

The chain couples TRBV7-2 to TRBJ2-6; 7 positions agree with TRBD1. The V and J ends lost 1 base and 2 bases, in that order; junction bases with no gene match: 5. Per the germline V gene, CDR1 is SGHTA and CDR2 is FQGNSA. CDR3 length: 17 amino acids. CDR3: CASSLVGDRAGANVLTF. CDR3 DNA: TGTGCCAGCAGCTTAGTCGGCGACAGGGCTGGGGCCAACGTCCTGACTTTC.

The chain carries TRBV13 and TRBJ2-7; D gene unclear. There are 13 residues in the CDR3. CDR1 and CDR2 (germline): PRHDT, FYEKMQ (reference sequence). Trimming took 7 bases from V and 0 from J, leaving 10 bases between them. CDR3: CASNAAGSYEQYF. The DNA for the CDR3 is TGTGCCAGCAACGCCGCCGGCTCCTACGAGCAGTACTTC.

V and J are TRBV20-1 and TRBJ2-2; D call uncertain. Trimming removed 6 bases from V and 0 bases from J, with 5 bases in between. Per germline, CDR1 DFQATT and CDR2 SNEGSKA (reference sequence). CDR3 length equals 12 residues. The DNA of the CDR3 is TGCAGTGCCTATCCGAACACCGGGGAGCTGTTTTTT. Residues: CSAYPNTGELFF.

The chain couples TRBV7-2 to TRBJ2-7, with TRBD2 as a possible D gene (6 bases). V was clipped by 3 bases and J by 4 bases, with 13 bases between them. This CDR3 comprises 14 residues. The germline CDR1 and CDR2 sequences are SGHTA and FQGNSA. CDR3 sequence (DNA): TGTGCCAGCAGCTTGCGGGATACAAGATACGAGCAGTACTTC. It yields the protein CASSLRDTRYEQYF.

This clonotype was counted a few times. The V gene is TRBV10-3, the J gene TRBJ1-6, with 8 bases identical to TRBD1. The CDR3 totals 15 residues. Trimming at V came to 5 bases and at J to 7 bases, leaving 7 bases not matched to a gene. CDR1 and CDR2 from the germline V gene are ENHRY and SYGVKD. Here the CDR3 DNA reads TGTGCCATCAGTAGTTCCGGGACAGGCAATTCACCCCTCCACTTT. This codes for CAISSSGTGNSPLHF.

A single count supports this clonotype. CDR3 sequence reads: CASSLTDSYGADTQYF. The CDR3 nucleotides read TGTGCCAGCAGTTTGACGGACAGTTACGGGGCAGATACGCAGTATTTT. This chain joins TRBV12-3 or TRBV12-4 and TRBJ2-3, with D perhaps matching TRBD1 (6 bases). CDR3 size: 16 residues. The V end lost 3 bases, the J end lost 4 bases, and 17 bases lay between the germline ends.

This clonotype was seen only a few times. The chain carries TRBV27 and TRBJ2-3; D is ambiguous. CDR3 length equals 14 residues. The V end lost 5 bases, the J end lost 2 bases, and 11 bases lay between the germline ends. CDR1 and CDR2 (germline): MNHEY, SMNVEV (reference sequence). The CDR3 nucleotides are TGTGCCAGCAGTCACTGGACCATCACAGATACGCAGTATTTT. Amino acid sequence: CASSHWTITDTQYF.

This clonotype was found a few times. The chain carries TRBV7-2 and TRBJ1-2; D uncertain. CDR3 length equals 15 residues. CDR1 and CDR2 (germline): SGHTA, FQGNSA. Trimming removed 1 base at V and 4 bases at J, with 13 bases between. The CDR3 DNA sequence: TGTGCCAGCAGCTTAGATCTTGTGGCAGCCTATGGCTACACCTTC. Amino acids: CASSLDLVAAYGYTF.